The source of this T cell receptor (beta chain) is a study of cytomegalovirus exposure and HLA in healthy donors. Study findings and constraints: As confirmed in vitro, three CMV-associated chains were specific for CMV antigens.

In the case of this clone: Antigen unknown.

PCR primers comprised 60 Vbeta and 13 Jbeta primers. The protocol was immunoSEQ multiplex PCR, while the TCRdb copy is restricted to in-frame clones and leaves out a portion. The data contain about 160,000 clones, 70% of them seen just once; the ten biggest clones take up roughly 4.5%. This CDR3 contains 16 residues. CDR1 SGHRS and CDR2 YFSETQ come from the germline V gene. V dropped 4 bases and J dropped 5 bases, with 21 bases sitting between them. The clonotype originates from a man between 18 and 29 years old in good health and CMV-seropositive. The genes are TRBV5-1 and TRBJ1-2, with D possibly matching TRBD1 (6 bases). What was sequenced was PBMCs. The CDR3 spells CASSPASSPGAYGYTF. In nucleotides, the CDR3 is TGCGCCAGCAGCCCGGCCTCGAGCCCAGGGGCTTATGGCTACACCTTC.